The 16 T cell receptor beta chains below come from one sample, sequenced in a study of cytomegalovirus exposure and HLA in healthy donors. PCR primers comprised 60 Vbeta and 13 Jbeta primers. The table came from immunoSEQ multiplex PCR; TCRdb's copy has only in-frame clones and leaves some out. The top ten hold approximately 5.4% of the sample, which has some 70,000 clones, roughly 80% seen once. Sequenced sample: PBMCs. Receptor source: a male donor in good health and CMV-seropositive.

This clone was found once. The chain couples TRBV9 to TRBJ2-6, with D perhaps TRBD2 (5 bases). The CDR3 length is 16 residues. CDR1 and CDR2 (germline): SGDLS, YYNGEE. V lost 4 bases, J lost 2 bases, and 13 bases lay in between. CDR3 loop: CASSPEGAAGANVLTF. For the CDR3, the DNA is TGTGCCAGCAGCCCCGAGGGAGCAGCTGGGGCCAACGTCCTGACTTTC.

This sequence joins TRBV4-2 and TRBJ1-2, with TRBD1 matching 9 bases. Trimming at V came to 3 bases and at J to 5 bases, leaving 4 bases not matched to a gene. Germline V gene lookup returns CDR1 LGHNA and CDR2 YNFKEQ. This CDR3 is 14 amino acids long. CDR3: CASSQGQGGYGYTF. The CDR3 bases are TGTGCCAGCAGCCAGGGACAGGGAGGGTATGGCTACACCTTC.

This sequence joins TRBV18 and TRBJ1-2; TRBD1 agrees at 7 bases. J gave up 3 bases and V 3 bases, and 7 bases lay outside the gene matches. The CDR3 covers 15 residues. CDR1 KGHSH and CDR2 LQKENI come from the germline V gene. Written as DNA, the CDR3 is TGTGCCAGCTCACCCGGGACAGACCTACACTATGGCTACACCTTC. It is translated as CASSPGTDLHYGYTF.

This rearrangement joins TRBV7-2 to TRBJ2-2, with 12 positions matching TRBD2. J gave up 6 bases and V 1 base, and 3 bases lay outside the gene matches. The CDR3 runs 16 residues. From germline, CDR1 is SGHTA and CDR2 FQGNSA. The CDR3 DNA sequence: TGTGCCAGCAGCTTAGGACTAGCGGGGGTAGCCGGGGAGCTGTTTTTT. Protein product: CASSLGLAGVAGELFF.

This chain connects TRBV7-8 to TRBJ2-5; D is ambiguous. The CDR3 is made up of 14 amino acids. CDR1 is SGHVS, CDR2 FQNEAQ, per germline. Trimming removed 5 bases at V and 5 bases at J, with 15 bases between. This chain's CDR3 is CASSLTPPDETQYF. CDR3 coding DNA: TGTGCCAGCAGCCTAACCCCGCCTGATGAGACCCAGTACTTC.

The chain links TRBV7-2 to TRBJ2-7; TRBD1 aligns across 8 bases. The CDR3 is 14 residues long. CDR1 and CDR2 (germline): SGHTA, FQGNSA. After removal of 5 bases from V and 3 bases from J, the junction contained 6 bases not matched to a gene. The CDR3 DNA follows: TGTGCCAGCAGCCGCCGGGACAGGAACTACGAGCAGTACTTC. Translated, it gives CASSRRDRNYEQYF.

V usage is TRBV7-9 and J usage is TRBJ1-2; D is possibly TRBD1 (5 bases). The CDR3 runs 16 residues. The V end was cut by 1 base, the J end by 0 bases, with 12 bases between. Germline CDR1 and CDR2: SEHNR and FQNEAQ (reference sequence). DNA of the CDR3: TGTGCCAGCAGCTTAGTGTTACAGGCTTCTAACTATGGCTACACCTTC. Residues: CASSLVLQASNYGYTF.

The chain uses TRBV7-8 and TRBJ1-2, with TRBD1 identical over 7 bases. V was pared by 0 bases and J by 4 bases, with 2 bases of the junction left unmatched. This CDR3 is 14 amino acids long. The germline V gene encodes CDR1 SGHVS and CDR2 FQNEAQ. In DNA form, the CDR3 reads TGTGCCAGCAGCTTAGCAACAGGGGTCTATGGCTACACCTTC. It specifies CASSLATGVYGYTF.

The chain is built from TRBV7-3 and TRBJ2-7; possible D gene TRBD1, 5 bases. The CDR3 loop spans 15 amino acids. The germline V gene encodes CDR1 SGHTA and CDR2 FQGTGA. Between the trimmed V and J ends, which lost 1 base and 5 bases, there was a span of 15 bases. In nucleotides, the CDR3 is TGTGCCAGCAGCTTAATGGCACAGGCCGTCGACGAGCAGTACTTC. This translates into CASSLMAQAVDEQYF.

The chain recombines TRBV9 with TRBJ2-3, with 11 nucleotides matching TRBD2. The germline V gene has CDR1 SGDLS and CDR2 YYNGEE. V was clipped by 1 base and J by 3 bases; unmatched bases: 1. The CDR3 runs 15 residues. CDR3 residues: CASSVSSGGTDTQYF. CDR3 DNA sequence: TGTGCCAGCAGCGTATCTAGCGGGGGGACAGATACGCAGTATTTT.

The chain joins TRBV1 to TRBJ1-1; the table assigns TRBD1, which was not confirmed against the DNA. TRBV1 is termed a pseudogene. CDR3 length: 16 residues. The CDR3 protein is CTLKLRDRVMNTEAFF. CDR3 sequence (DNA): TGCACCCTAAAGCTCCGGGACAGGGTGATGAACACTGAAGCTTTCTTT.

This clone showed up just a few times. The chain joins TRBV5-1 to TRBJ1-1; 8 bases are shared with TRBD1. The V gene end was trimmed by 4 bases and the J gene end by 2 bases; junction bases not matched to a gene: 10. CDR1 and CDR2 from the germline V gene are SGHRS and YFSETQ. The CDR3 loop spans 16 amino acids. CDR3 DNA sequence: TGCGCCAGCAGCCCTACAGGACAGGGTTTCAACACTGAAGCTTTCTTT. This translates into CASSPTGQGFNTEAFF.

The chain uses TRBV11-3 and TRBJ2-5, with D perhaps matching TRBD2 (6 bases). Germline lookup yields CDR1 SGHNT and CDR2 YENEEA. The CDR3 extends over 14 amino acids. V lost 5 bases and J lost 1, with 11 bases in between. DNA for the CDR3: TGTGCCAGCAGCCCGGGGACTGTCCAAGAGACCCAGTACTTC. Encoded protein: CASSPGTVQETQYF.

CDR3 nucleotides: TGTGCCAGCAGTTTGGGACAGAACACTGAAGCTTTCTTT. Protein sequence: CASSLGQNTEAFF. This chain links TRBV28 with TRBJ1-1; tentatively, D is TRBD1 (6 bases). The CDR3 loop spans 13 amino acids. V lost 3 bases to trimming and J lost 1 base, with 6 bases between them. Germline V CDR1 and CDR2: MDHEN, SYDVKM.

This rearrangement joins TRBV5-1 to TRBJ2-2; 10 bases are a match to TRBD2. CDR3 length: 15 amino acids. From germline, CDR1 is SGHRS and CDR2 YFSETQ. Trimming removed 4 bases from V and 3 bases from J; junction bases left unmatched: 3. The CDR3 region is CASSLGLADTGELFF. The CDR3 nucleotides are TGCGCCAGCAGCCTAGGACTAGCGGACACCGGGGAGCTGTTTTTT. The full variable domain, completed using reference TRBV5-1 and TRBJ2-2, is KAGVTQTPRYLIKTRGQQVTLSCSPISGHRSVSWYQQTPGQGLQFLFEYFSETQRNKGNFPGRFSGRQFSNSRSEMNVSTLELGDSALYLCASSLGLADTGELFFGEGSRLTVL.

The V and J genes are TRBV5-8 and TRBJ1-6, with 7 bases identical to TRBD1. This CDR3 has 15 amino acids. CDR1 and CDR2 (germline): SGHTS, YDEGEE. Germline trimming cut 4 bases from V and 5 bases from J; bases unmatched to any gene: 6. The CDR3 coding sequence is TGTGCCAGCAGCCCAGGAGACAGGGATAATTCACCCCTCCACTTT. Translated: CASSPGDRDNSPLHF. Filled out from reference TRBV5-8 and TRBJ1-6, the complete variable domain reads EAGVTQSPTHLIKTRGQQATLRCSPISGHTSVYWYQQALGLGLQFLLWYDEGEERNRGNFPPRFSGRQFPNYSSELNVNALELEDSALYLCASSPGDRDNSPLHFGNGTRLTVT.